The present T cell receptor beta chain was sequenced within a study of Graves' ophthalmopathy and Graves' hyperthyroidism. Between the trimmed V and J ends, which lost 11 bases and 3 bases, there was a span of 7 bases. CDR1 is MGHDK, CDR2 SYGVNS, per germline. The CDR3 consists of 11 residues. From RNA, the CDR3 regions of TCR beta chains were amplified and sequenced. RT-PCR with HTBI primers came first, then second-round multiplex PCR. TCRdb fed the multiplex PCR reads into MiXCR, producing one record per CDR3 protein. The table has almost 750,000 distinct CDR3 sequences, around 40% seen once; the top ten hold approximately 46%.

J is TRBJ2-2 and V is TRBV25-1; D is unclear. Sequencing used peripheral blood. The receptor's source is an adult man with Graves' ophthalmopathy. The CDR3 loop is CAGIDTGELFF. The CDR3 nucleotides read TGTGCCGGGATCGACACCGGGGAGCTGTTTTTT.